One sample yielded the 13 T cell receptor beta chains listed below, sequenced in a study of metastatic and nonmetastatic thyroid tumors. Prior to thyroid surgery, none of the patients had received any treatment. TCRdb recomputed clones from the PCR reads via MiXCR. The sample includes approximately 17,000 clones, roughly a quarter of them seen just once. Sequenced sample: tumor tissue. The receptors derive from a female donor with papillary thyroid cancer or a benign thyroid nodule (not recorded which). Some clones in this sample may be carry-over from other donors' samples.

This clone was observed a few times. The chain is built from TRBV20-1 and TRBJ1-1; possibly TRBD1 for D (6 bases). Germline CDR1 is DFQATT and CDR2 is SNEGSKA (reference sequence). CDR3 size: 14 residues. The germline V and J ends were trimmed by 0 bases and 3 bases, with 11 bases remaining between them. The CDR3 sequence is CSARDGAGDTEAFF. The CDR3 region has the DNA TGCAGTGCTAGAGATGGGGCAGGGGACACTGAAGCTTTCTTT.

The chain joins TRBV5-1 to TRBJ2-1, with D possibly being TRBD1 or TRBD2 (5 bases each). Trimming removed 0 bases from V and 3 bases from J, with 22 bases in between. The CDR3 consists of 19 residues. Germline V gene sequence: CDR1 SGHRS, CDR2 YFSETQ. CDR3 amino acids: CASSLVGTPAMGFYNEQFF. Here the CDR3 DNA reads TGCGCCAGCAGCTTGGTGGGGACCCCCGCCATGGGCTTCTACAATGAGCAGTTCTTC.

This clone has a handful of counts. The gene calls are TRBV24-1 and TRBJ2-5; 7 bases agree with TRBD1. Germline V gene sequence: CDR1 KGHDR, CDR2 SFDVKD. With 7 bases clipped from V and 13 bases from J, the junction kept 20 bases outside the gene matches. The CDR3 is made up of 15 amino acids. The CDR3 is CATRGTDQYQENRYF. In DNA, the CDR3 is TGTGCCACCAGAGGGACAGATCAGTACCAAGAGAACCGGTACTTC.

This clone has at least ten counts. The gene calls are TRBV5-4 and TRBJ2-3; D is uncertain. The germline V and J ends were trimmed by 0 bases and 1 base, with 6 bases remaining between them. The CDR3 is 14 amino acids. Germline V CDR1 and CDR2: SGHNT, YYREEE (reference sequence). Here the CDR3 DNA reads TGTGCCAGCAGCTTGGACAGCCGCACAGATACGCAGTATTTT. Encoded protein: CASSLDSRTDTQYF.

The rearrangement uses TRBV6-1 and TRBJ2-1; 8 bases map to TRBD1. Trimming took 5 bases from V and 9 from J; bases not matched to a gene: 9. Germline V lookup: CDR1 MNHNS, CDR2 SASEGT. The CDR3 totals 14 residues. The CDR3: CASSPVTGVGEQFF. The CDR3, as DNA: TGTGCCAGCAGTCCGGTGACAGGGGTTGGTGAGCAGTTCTTC.

The chain has TRBV6-1 and TRBJ2-7, with 7 bases matching TRBD1. V lost 1 base to trimming and J lost 0 bases; unmatched junction nucleotides: 0. Germline V gene sequence: CDR1 MNHNS, CDR2 SASEGT. The CDR3 length is 14 residues. The CDR3 loop reads CASSEGDSSYEQYF. The CDR3 bases are TGTGCCAGCAGTGAAGGGGACAGCTCCTACGAGCAGTACTTC.

This chain joins TRBV4-2 and TRBJ2-1; D possibly corresponds to TRBD1 (5 bases). The CDR3 loop spans 14 amino acids. The germline V gene has CDR1 LGHNA and CDR2 YNFKEQ. Trimming shortened V by 0 bases and J by 8 bases, and 11 bases separated the two germline ends. CDR3 residues: CASSQDQGTDEQFF. CDR3 sequence (DNA): TGTGCCAGCAGCCAAGATCAGGGTACGGATGAGCAGTTCTTC.

This clone occurred a few times. The J gene is TRBJ2-7, the V gene TRBV6-1; D is possibly TRBD2 (6 bases). V lost 8 bases, J lost 3 bases, and 20 bases lay in between. The CDR3 spans 15 residues. CDR1 is MNHNS and CDR2 is SASEGT in the germline V gene. Written as DNA, the CDR3 is TGTGCCAGCCGAACAACTTTGGGAGGCCTCTACGAGCAGTACTTC. Its protein is CASRTTLGGLYEQYF.

This clone is medium-sized within its sample. This sequence joins TRBV12-3 or TRBV12-4 and TRBJ1-6; 9 bases line up with TRBD1. The junction had 5 bases not matched to a gene; V was cut back by 6 bases and J by 8 bases. The CDR3 contains 14 residues. DNA of the CDR3: TGTGCCAGCAGCGACAGGGGGGCGGATTCACCCCTCCACTTT. It translates to CASSDRGADSPLHF.

This clone was seen repeatedly, ten times or more. This sequence joins TRBV6-1 and TRBJ1-2; possibly TRBD1 for D (5 bases). Per germline, CDR1 MNHNS and CDR2 SASEGT. The CDR3 extends over 13 amino acids. The V end was cut by 6 bases, the J end by 2 bases, with 10 bases between. CDR3 nucleotide sequence: TGTGCCAGCAGCCAAAAGGGGAACTATGGCTACACCTTC. Its translation: CASSQKGNYGYTF.

This chain joins TRBV15 and TRBJ1-2; possibly TRBD1 for D (5 bases). Trimming stripped 4 bases from V and 3 bases from J, with 9 bases between. The CDR3 totals 13 residues. CDR1 LNHNV and CDR2 YYDKDF come from the germline V gene (reference sequence). The CDR3 DNA follows: TGTGCCACCAGCACTCAGGGAGACTATGGCTACACCTTC. The encoded protein is CATSTQGDYGYTF.

This clone was picked up many times. The chain has TRBV5-6 and TRBJ1-3; D unclear. Germline lookup yields CDR1 SGHDT and CDR2 YYEEEE. V was cut by 0 bases and J by 4 bases, with 2 bases left in between. The CDR3 covers 12 residues. The CDR3 coding sequence is TGTGCCAGCAGCTTGGAGGGAAACACCATATATTTT. This codes for CASSLEGNTIYF.

This clone has just one count. The rearrangement links TRBV4-1 to TRBJ2-7; no reliable D call. The CDR3 is 11 amino acids. Trimming cost V 1 base and J 4 bases, with 2 bases left between them. From germline, CDR1 is MGHRA and CDR2 YSYEKL. DNA for the CDR3: TGCGCCAGCAGCCAAGCTTACGAGCAGTACTTC. It codes for CASSQAYEQYF.